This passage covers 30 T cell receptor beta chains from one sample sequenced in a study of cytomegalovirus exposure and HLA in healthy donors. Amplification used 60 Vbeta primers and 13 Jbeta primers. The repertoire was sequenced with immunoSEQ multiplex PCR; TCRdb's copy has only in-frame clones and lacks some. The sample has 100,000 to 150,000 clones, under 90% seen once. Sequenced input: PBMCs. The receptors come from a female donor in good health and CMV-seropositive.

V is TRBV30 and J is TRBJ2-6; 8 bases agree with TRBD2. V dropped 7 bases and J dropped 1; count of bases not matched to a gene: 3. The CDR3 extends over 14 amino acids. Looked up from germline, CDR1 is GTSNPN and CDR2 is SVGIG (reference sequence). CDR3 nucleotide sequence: TGTGCCTATCGGGAGGGGTCTGGGGCCAACGTCCTGACTTTC. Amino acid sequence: CAYREGSGANVLTF.

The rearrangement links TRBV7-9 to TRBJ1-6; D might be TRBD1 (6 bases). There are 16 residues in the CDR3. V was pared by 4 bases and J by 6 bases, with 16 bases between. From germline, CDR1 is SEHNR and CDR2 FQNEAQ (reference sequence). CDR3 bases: TGTGCCAGCAGCTCGACTGCTGCCAGGGGTAATTCACCCCTCCACTTT. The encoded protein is CASSSTAARGNSPLHF.

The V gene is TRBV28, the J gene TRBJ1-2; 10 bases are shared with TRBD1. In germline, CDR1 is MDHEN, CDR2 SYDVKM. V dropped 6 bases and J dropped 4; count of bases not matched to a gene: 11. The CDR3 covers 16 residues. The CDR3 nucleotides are TGTGCCAGCAGGTTCCCCCAGGACAGGGGGGGCTATGGCTACACCTTC. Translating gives CASRFPQDRGGYGYTF.

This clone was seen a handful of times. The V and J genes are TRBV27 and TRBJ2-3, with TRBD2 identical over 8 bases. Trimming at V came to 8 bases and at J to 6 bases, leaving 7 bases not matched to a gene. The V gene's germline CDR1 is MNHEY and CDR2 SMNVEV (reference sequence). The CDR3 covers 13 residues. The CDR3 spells CASAGGSSDTQYF. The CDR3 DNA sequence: TGTGCCAGCGCGGGGGGTTCAAGCGATACGCAGTATTTT.

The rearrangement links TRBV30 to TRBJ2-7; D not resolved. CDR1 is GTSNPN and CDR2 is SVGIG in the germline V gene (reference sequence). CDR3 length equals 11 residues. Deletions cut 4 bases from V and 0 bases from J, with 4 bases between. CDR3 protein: CAWTRSYEQYF. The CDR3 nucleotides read TGTGCCTGGACGCGCTCCTACGAGCAGTACTTC.

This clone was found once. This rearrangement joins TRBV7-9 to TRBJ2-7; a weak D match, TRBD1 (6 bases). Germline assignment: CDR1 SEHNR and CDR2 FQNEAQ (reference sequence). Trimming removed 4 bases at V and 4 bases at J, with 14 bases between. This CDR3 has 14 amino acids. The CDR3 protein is CASSYPGHPYEQYF. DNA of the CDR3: TGTGCCAGCAGCTACCCGGGACACCCGTACGAGCAGTACTTC.

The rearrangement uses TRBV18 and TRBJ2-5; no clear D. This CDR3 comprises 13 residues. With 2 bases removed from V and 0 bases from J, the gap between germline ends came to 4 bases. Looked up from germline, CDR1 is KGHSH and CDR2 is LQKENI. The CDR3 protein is CASSPAHQETQYF. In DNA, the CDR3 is TGTGCCAGCTCACCAGCGCACCAAGAGACCCAGTACTTC.

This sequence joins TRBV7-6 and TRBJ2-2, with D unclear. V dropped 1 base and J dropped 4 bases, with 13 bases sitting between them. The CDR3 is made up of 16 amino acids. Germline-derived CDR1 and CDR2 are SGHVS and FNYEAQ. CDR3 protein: CASSLDPQTVTGELFF. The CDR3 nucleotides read TGTGCCAGCAGCTTAGATCCCCAAACAGTCACCGGGGAGCTGTTTTTT.

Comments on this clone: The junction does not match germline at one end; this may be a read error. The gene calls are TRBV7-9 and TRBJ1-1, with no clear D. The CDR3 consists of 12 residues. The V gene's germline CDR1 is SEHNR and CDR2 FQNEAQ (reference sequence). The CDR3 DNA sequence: TGTTCCAGCAGCCCCCGCTATGGTGAAGCTTTCTTT. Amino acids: CSSSPRYGEAFF.

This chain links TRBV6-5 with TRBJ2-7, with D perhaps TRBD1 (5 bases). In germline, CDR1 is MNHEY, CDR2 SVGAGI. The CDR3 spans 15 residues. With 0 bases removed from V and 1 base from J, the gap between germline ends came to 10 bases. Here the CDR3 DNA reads TGTGCCAGCAGTTACTCGCGGCAGGGATCCTACGAGCAGTACTTC. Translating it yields CASSYSRQGSYEQYF.

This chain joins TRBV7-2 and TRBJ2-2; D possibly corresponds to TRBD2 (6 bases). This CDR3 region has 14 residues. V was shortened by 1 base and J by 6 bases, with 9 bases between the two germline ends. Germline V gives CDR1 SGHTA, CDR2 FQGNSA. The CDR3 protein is CASSLGGGAGELFF. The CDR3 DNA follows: TGTGCCAGCAGCTTAGGAGGCGGGGCCGGGGAGCTGTTTTTT.

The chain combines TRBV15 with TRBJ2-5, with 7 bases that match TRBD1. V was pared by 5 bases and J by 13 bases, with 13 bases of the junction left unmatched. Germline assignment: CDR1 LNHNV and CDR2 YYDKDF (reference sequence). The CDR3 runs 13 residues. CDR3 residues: CATSYRDRGTPYF. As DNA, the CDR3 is TGTGCCACCAGCTACCGGGACAGAGGAACACCGTACTTC.

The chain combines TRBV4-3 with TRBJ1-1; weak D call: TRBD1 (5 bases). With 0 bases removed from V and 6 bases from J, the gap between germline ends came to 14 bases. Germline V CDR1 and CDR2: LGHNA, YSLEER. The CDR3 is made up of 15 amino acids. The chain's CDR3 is CASSQDRAGYAEAFF. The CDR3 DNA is TGCGCCAGCAGCCAAGATAGGGCAGGGTATGCTGAAGCTTTCTTT.

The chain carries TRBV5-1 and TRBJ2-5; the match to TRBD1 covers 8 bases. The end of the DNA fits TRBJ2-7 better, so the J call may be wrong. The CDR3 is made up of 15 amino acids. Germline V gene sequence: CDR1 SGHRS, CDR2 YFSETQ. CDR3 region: CASSLGTGITYEQYF. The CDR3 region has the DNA TGCGCCAGCAGCTTGGGGACAGGGATTACCTACGAGCAGTACTTC.

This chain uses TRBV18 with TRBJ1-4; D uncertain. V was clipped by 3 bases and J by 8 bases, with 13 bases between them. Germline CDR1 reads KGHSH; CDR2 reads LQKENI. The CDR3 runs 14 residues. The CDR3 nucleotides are TGTGCCAGCTCACCTTCGGAGAGGGTGGAAAAACTGTTTTTT. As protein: CASSPSERVEKLFF.

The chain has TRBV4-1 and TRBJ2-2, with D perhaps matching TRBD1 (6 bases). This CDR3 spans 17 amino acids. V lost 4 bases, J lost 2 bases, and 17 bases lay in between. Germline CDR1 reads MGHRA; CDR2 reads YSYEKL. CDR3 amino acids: CASSRMTGLANTGELFF. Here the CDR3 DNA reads TGCGCCAGCAGCCGAATGACAGGACTGGCCAACACCGGGGAGCTGTTTTTT.

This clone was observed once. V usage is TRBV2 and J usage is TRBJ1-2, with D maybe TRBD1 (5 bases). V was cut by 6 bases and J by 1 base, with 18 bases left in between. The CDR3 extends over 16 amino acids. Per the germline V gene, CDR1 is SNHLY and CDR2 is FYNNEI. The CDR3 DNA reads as TGTGCCAGCAGCCCACAACGGGGGGATATTAACTATGGCTACACCTTC. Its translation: CASSPQRGDINYGYTF.

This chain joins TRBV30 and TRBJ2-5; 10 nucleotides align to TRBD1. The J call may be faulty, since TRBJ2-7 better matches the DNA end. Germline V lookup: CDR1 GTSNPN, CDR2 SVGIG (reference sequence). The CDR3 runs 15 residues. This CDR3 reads CAWSFWTGGSYEQYF. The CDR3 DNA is TGTGCCTGGAGTTTCTGGACAGGGGGCTCCTACGAGCAGTACTTC.

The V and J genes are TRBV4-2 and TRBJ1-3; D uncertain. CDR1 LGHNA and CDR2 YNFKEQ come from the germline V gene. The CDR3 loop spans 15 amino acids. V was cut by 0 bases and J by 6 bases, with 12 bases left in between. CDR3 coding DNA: TGTGCCAGCAGCCAAGAGGGAGGGAGCGCAAACACCATATATTTT. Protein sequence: CASSQEGGSANTIYF.

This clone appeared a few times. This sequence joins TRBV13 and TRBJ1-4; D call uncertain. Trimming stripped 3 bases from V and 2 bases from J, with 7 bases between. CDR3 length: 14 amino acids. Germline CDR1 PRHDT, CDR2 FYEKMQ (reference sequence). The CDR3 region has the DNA TGTGCCAGCAGCTTTTCCGGGACTAATGAAAAACTGTTTTTT. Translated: CASSFSGTNEKLFF.

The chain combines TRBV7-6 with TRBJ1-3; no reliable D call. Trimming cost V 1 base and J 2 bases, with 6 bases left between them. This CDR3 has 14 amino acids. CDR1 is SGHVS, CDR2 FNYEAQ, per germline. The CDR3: CASSLELPGNTIYF. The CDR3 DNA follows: TGTGCCAGCAGCTTAGAACTTCCTGGAAACACCATATATTTT. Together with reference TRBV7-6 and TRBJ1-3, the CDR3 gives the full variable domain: GAGVSQSPRYKVTKRGQDVALRCDPISGHVSLYWYRQALGQGPEFLTYFNYEAQQDKSGLPNDRFSAERPEGSISTLTIQRTEQRDSAMYRCASSLELPGNTIYFGEGSWLTVV.

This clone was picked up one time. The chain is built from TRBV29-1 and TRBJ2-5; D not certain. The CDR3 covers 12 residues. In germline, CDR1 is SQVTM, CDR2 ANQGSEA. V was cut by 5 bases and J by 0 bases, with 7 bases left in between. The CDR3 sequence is CSVNTDQETQYF. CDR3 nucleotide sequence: TGCAGCGTTAATACGGACCAAGAGACCCAGTACTTC.

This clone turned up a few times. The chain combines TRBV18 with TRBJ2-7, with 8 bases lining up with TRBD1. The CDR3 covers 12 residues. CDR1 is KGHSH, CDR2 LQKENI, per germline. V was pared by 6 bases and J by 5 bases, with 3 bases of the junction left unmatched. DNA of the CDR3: TGTGCCAGCTCCTTGGACAGGGACGAGCAGTACTTC. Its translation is CASSLDRDEQYF.

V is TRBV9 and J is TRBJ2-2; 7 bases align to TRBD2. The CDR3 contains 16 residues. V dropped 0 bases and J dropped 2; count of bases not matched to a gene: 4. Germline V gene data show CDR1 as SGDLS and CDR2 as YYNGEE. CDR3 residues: CASSVVGGINTGELFF. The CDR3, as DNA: TGTGCCAGCAGCGTAGTCGGGGGGATTAACACCGGGGAGCTGTTTTTT. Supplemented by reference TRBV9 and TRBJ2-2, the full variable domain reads DSGVTQTPKHLITATGQRVTLRCSPRSGDLSVYWYQQSLDQGLQFLIQYYNGEERAKGNILERFSAQQFPDLHSELNLSSLELGDSALYFCASSVVGGINTGELFFGEGSRLTVL.

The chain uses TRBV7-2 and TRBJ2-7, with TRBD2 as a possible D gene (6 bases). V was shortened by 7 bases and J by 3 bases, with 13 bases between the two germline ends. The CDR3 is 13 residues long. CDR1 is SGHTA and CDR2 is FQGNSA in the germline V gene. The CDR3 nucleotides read TGTGCCAGCAACGTGGGGGGATACTACGAGCAGTACTTC. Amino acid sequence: CASNVGGYYEQYF.

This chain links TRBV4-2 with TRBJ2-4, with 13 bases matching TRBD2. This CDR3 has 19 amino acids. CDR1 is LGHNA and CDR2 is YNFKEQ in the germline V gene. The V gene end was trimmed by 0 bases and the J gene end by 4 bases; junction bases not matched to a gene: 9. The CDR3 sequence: CASSQDPTTSGGAKNIQYF. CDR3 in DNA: TGTGCCAGCAGCCAAGACCCCACCACTAGCGGGGGGGCTAAAAACATTCAGTACTTC.

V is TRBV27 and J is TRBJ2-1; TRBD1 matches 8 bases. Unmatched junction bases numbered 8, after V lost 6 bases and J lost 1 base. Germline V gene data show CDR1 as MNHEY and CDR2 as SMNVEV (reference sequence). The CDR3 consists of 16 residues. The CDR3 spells CASSLNRGSSYNEQFF. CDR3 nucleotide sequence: TGTGCCAGCAGCTTAAACAGGGGGTCTTCCTACAATGAGCAGTTCTTC.

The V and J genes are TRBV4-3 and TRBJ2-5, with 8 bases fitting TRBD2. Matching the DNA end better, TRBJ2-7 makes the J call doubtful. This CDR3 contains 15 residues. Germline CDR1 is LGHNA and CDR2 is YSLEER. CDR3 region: CASSQDMAGGNEQYF. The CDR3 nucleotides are TGCGCCAGCAGCCAAGATATGGCGGGGGGCAACGAGCAGTACTTC.

CDR3 in amino acids: CASSYSGGAGGNTIYF. The CDR3 bases are TGTGCCAGCAGCTACTCAGGGGGCGCGGGAGGAAACACCATATATTTT. The rearrangement joins TRBV7-2 to TRBJ1-3; TRBD1 matches at 8 bases. Germline V gives CDR1 SGHTA, CDR2 FQGNSA. This CDR3 contains 16 residues. J was trimmed by 4 bases and V by 4 bases; bases with no gene match: 9.

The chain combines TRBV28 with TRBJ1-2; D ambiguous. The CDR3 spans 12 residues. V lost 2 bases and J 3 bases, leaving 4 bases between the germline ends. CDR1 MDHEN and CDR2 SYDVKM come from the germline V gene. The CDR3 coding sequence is TGTGCCAGCAGTTTAAGAGACTATGGCTACACCTTC. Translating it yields CASSLRDYGYTF.